This T cell receptor (beta chain) originates from a study of Ad26.COV2.S vaccination and SARS-CoV-2 variants. Turning to the study itself: Each vaccinee took Ad26.COV2.S intramuscularly, once or twice 56 days apart. Study-wide results and limits: Breadth and depth estimates from TCRs may understate total T cell responses. People who got the vaccine or the placebo had similar non-spike TCR breadth.

Sample treatment: around 19 received Ad26.COV2.S at low or high dose, single or two shots; roughly five received placebo; per-sample allocation not given. The samples date from day 63 after the first vaccine or placebo injection. An Ad26 vector carrying the Wuhan-strain SARS-CoV-2 spike served as the vaccine. Regarding this clone: Its matching antigen is unknown.

Clones were read by immunoSEQ multiplex PCR, and TCRdb kept only the in-frame ones, dropping some. The table lists roughly 700,000 clones, 89% of them singletons. This CDR3 comprises 15 residues. Per germline, CDR1 GTSNPN and CDR2 SVGIG (reference sequence). The V end lost 2 bases, the J end lost 1 base, and 14 bases lay between the germline ends. The sequence was collected from a person aged 18-60 years who received the Ad26.COV2.S COVID-19 vaccine or a placebo. The material sequenced was peripheral blood, taken in a trial of Ad26.COV2.S vaccine versus placebo. The V gene is TRBV30, the J gene TRBJ2-5, with D uncertain. The CDR3 DNA follows: TGTGCCTGGAGTCGGCTTGCTCCGGGCCAAGAGACCCAGTACTTC. Encoded protein: CAWSRLAPGQETQYF.